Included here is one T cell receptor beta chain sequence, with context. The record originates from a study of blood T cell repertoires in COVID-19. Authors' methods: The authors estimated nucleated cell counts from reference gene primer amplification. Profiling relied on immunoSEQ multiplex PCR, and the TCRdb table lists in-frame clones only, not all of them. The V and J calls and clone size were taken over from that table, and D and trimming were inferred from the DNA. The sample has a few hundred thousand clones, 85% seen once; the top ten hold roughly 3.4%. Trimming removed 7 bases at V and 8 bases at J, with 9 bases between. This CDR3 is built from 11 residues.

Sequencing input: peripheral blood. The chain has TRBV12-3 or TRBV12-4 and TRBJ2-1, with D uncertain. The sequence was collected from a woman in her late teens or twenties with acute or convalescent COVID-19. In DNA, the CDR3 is TGTGCCAGCACCAATACAGATGAGCAGTTCTTC. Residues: CASTNTDEQFF.